What follows is one T cell receptor beta chain and its context. The sample comes from a study of glioma-infiltrating T cells. Amplification of TCR alpha and beta CDR3 regions from RNA used iRepertoire nested multiplex PCR. TCRdb independently ran MiXCR on the multiplex PCR reads; one entry per CDR3 protein. The table includes more than 350,000 distinct CDR3 sequences, approximately 42% detected once. CDR3 length: 13 amino acids. With 8 bases removed from V and 6 bases from J, the gap between germline ends came to 16 bases. CDR1 is MDHEN and CDR2 is SYDVKM in the germline V gene. The sample taken for sequencing was glioma tissue, nonneoplastic brain tissue, or PBMCs (not recorded which). The TCR sequence derives from a human donor with low-grade glioma or glioblastoma, undergoing nonglioma brain surgery, or in good health (not recorded which). V gene TRBV28 combines with J gene TRBJ1-1; D possibly corresponds to TRBD1 (5 bases). The CDR3 loop reads CASGARGWAEAFF. As DNA, the CDR3 is TGTGCCAGCGGCGCGAGGGGCTGGGCTGAAGCTTTCTTT.